The T cell receptor (beta chain) described here comes from a study of T cell responses to AZD1222 COVID-19 vaccine. Study-wide results and limits: Repertoires were collected only later (after the peak T cell response had occurred). Breadth and depth of Spike-specific TCRs rose after two AZD1222 doses. Seropositive status at baseline applied to only six AZD1222 recipients.

Only in-frame clones appear in the TCRdb table, and some are missing; sequencing was by immunoSEQ multiplex PCR. The sample includes about 120,000 clones, about 89% seen only once; the top ten take 7.1%. In its sample, this clone was seen once. Its antigen remains unidentified. Trimming took off 3 bases at V and 3 bases at J, with 15 bases between the two ends. The CDR3 spans 15 residues. Germline-derived CDR1 and CDR2 are MNHEY and SVGAGI. The TCR sequence derives from an adult who received the AZD1222 COVID-19 vaccine. This rearrangement joins TRBV6-5 to TRBJ2-7, with D possibly being TRBD1 (6 bases). The specimen comprised peripheral blood, sampled 28 days after the second AZD1222 dose. The CDR3 nucleotides are TGTGCCAGCAGTTATTCGGTCGGACAGATCTACGAGCAGTACTTC. This sequence encodes CASSYSVGQIYEQYF.